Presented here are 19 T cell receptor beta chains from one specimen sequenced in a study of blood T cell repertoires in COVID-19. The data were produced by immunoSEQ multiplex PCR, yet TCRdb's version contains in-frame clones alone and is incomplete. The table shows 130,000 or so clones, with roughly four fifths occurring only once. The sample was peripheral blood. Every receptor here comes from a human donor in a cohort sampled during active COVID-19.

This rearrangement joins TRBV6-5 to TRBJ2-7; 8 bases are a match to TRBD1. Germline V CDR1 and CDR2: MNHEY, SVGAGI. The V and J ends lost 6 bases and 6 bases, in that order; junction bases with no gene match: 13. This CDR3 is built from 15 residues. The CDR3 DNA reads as TGTGCCAGCAGGTCCTCCGGACAGGGACCGTCCGAGCAGTACTTC. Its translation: CASRSSGQGPSEQYF.

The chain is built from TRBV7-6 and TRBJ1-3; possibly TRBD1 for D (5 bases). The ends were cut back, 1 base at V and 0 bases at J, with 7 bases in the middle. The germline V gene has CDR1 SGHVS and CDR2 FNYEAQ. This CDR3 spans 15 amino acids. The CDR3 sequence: CASSLGRDSGNTIYF. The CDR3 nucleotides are TGTGCCAGCAGCTTAGGCAGGGACTCTGGAAACACCATATATTTT.

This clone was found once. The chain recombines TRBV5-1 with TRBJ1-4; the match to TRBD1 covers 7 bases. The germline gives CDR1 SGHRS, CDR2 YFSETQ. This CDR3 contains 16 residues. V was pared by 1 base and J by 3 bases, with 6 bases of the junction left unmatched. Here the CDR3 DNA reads TGCGCCAGCAGCTTGAATCCGACAGGGTCTAATGAAAAACTGTTTTTT. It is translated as CASSLNPTGSNEKLFF.

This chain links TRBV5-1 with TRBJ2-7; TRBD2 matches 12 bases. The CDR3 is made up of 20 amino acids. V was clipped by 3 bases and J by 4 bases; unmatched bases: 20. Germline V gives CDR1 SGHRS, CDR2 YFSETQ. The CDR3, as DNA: TGCGCCAGCAGCTACCCCAGGGGTGCAGTCGGACTAGCGGGGAGATACGAGCAGTACTTC. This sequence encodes CASSYPRGAVGLAGRYEQYF.

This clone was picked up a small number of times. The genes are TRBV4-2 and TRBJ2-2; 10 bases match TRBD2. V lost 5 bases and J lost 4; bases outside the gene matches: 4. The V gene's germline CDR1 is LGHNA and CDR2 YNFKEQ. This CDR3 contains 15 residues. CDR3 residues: CASSFQRGGTGELFF. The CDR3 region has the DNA TGTGCCAGCAGCTTCCAGCGGGGGGGCACCGGGGAGCTGTTTTTT.

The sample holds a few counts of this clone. The CDR3 nucleotides read TGTGCCAGCAGCTCCATTACCGGGGGATCCCACTACGAGCAGTACTTC. It codes for CASSSITGGSHYEQYF. The genes are TRBV5-4 and TRBJ2-7, with D possibly TRBD2 on 6 matching bases. The CDR3 covers 16 residues. V lost 3 bases, J lost 3 bases, and 19 bases lay in between. Germline V lookup: CDR1 SGHNT, CDR2 YYREEE (reference sequence).

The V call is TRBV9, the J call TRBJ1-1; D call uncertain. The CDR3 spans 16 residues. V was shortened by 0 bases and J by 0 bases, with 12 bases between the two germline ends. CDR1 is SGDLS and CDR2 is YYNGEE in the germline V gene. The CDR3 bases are TGTGCCAGCAGCGTAGATAGCAGAACGGTGAACACTGAAGCTTTCTTT. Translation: CASSVDSRTVNTEAFF.

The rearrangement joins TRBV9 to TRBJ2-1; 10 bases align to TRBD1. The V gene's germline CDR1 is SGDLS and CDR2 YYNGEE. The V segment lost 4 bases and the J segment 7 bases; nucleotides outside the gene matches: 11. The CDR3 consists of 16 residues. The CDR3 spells CASSPRGTGAWNEQFF. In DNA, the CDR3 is TGTGCCAGCAGCCCCCGTGGGACAGGGGCTTGGAATGAGCAGTTCTTC.

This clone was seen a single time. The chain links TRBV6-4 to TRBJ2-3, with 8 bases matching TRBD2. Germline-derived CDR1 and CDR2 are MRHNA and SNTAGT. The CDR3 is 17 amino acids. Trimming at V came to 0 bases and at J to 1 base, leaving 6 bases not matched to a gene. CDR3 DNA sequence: TGTGCCAGCAGTGACTCGAAAGCGGGGGTGGGCACAGATACGCAGTATTTT. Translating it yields CASSDSKAGVGTDTQYF.

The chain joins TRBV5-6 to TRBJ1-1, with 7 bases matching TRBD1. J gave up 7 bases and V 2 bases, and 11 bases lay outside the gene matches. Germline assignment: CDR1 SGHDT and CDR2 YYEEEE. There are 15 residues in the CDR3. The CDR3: CASSLGVGTAIEAFF. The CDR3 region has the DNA TGTGCCAGCAGCTTAGGTGTAGGGACAGCAATTGAAGCTTTCTTT.

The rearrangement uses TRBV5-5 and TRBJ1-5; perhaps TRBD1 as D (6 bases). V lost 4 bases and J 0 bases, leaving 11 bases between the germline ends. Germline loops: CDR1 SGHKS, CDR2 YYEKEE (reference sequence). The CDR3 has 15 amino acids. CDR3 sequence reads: CASSGTGRSNQPQHF. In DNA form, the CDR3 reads TGTGCCAGCAGCGGCACAGGGCGTAGCAATCAGCCCCAGCATTTT.

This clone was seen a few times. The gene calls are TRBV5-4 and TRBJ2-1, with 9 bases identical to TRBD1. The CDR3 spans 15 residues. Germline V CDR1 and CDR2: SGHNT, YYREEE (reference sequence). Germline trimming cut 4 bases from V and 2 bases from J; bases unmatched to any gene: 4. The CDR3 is CASSQDRGPYNEQFF. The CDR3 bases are TGTGCCAGCAGCCAGGACAGGGGACCCTACAATGAGCAGTTCTTC.

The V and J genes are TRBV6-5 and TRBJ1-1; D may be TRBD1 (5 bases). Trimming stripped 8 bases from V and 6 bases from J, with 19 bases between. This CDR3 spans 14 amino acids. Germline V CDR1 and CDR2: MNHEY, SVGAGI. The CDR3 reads CASRESGGSPEAFF. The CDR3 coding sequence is TGTGCCAGCCGCGAAAGTGGGGGGTCCCCTGAAGCTTTCTTT.

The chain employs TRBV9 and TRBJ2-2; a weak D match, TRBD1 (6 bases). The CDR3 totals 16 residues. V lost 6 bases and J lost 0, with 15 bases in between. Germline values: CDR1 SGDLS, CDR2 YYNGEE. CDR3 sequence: CASTPTEGANTGELFF. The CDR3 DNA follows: TGTGCCAGCACCCCCACTGAGGGGGCGAACACCGGGGAGCTGTTTTTT.

In DNA, the CDR3 is TGTGCCAGCAGCTTGTCAGGGGGAGAGCAGTACTTC. Its protein product is CASSLSGGEQYF. V and J are TRBV5-5 and TRBJ2-7, with 7 bases matching TRBD1. Trimming at V came to 1 base and at J to 7 bases, leaving 2 bases not matched to a gene. This CDR3 is 12 amino acids long. CDR1 and CDR2 (germline): SGHKS, YYEKEE (reference sequence).

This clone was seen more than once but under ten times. As DNA, the CDR3 is TGTGCCAGTAGTCCGAACAGGAATGAGCAGTTCTTC. This sequence encodes CASSPNRNEQFF. This chain links TRBV19 with TRBJ2-1, with D maybe TRBD1 (5 bases). The CDR3 spans 12 residues. V gave up 5 bases and J gave up 7 bases, with 9 bases separating them. Germline V gives CDR1 LNHDA, CDR2 SQIVND (reference sequence).

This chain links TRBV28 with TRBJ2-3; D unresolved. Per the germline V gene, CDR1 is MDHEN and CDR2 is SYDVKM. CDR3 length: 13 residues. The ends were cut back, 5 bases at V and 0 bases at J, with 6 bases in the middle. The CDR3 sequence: CASSLISTDTQYF. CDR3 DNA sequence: TGTGCCAGCAGTCTAATTAGCACAGATACGCAGTATTTT.

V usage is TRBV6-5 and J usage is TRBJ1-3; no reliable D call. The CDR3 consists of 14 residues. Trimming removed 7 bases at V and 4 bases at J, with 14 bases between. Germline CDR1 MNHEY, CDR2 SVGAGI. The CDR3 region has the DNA TGTGCCAGCAAGCGGACCCAGTGGGGAAACACCATATATTTT. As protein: CASKRTQWGNTIYF.

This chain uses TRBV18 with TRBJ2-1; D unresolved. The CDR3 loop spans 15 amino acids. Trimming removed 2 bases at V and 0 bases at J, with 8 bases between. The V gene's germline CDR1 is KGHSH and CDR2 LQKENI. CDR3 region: CASSPVQDSYNEQFF. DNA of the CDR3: TGTGCCAGCTCACCAGTGCAGGACTCCTACAATGAGCAGTTCTTC.